Shown below are 25 T cell receptor beta chains from a single sample sequenced in a study of blood T cell repertoires in COVID-19. Data came from immunoSEQ multiplex PCR; TCRdb stores just in-frame clones and leaves some out. Of fewer than 200,000 clones listed, about four fifths were seen once; the top ten hold around 18%. Sequenced material: PBMCs or T cells enriched from blood (not recorded which). The receptor set was obtained from a man aged 55 to 70 who had recovered from COVID-19.

In this sample, this clone turned up a few times. CDR3 DNA sequence: TGTGCCAGTAGGATGACGGCTGCACAGTCACCCCTCCACTTT. It encodes CASRMTAAQSPLHF. This chain uses TRBV19 with TRBJ1-6; D not certain. The V end was cut by 6 bases, the J end by 10 bases, with 16 bases between. CDR1 is LNHDA, CDR2 SQIVND, per germline (reference sequence). The CDR3 is 14 amino acids.

The chain couples TRBV3-1 (or the pseudogene TRBV3-2) to TRBJ1-6; TRBD1 is a possible D gene (5 bases). Germline values: CDR1 LGHDT, CDR2 YNNKEL (reference sequence). The CDR3 runs 17 residues. The ends were cut back, 5 bases at V and 9 bases at J, with 23 bases in the middle. The CDR3 region is CASSLRRGSVRSSPLHF. The DNA of the CDR3 is TGTGCCAGCAGCTTAAGGAGGGGTTCAGTGCGTAGTTCACCCCTCCACTTT.

J is TRBJ1-3 and V is TRBV6-5; D perhaps matches TRBD1 (6 bases). V lost 6 bases to trimming and J lost 4 bases, with 13 bases between them. The CDR3 totals 14 residues. Germline assignment: CDR1 MNHEY and CDR2 SVGAGI. For the CDR3, the DNA is TGTGCCAGCAGATTACAGGGTGCAGGAAACACCATATATTTT. Protein product: CASRLQGAGNTIYF.

Here the CDR3 DNA reads TGCGCCAGCAGCTTGGCCTCCAGTGGGGGGACTAGCGCCCACAATGAGCAGTTCTTC. This gives the protein CASSLASSGGTSAHNEQFF. The rearrangement links TRBV5-1 to TRBJ2-1; 10 nucleotides line up with TRBD2. The CDR3 contains 19 residues. Germline-derived CDR1 and CDR2 are SGHRS and YFSETQ. The trim removed 0 bases at V and 5 bases at J, leaving 14 bases unmatched.

This chain joins TRBV18 and TRBJ2-7, with a tentative D call TRBD1 (6 bases). This CDR3 comprises 14 residues. Germline-derived CDR1 and CDR2 are KGHSH and LQKENI. Trimming took off 3 bases at V and 5 bases at J, with 14 bases between the two ends. Written as DNA, the CDR3 is TGTGCCAGCTCACCTTACAGGGCTGGGAACGAGCAGTACTTC. Translating gives CASSPYRAGNEQYF.

The chain recombines TRBV2 with TRBJ2-7; D is possibly TRBD1 (7 bases). Trimming took off 6 bases at V and 2 bases at J, with 14 bases between the two ends. The CDR3 covers 14 residues. Per germline, CDR1 SNHLY and CDR2 FYNNEI. The CDR3 bases are TGTGCCAGCAGGGTTGCGGGACAGACCTACGAGCAGTACTTC. Translation gives CASRVAGQTYEQYF.

For the CDR3, the DNA is TGTGCCAGCAGCGCCAGCGGGGGAATCGGCAATGAGCAGTTCTTC. Translating it yields CASSASGGIGNEQFF. This chain uses TRBV9 with TRBJ2-1; 8 positions match TRBD2. Losses at the gene ends were 3 bases for V and 6 bases for J; bases not matched to a gene: 8. Germline V gene data show CDR1 as SGDLS and CDR2 as YYNGEE. This CDR3 contains 15 residues. Together with reference TRBV9 and TRBJ2-1, the CDR3 gives the full variable domain: DSGVTQTPKHLITATGQRVTLRCSPRSGDLSVYWYQQSLDQGLQFLIQYYNGEERAKGNILERFSAQQFPDLHSELNLSSLELGDSALYFCASSASGGIGNEQFFGPGTRLTVL.

V and J are TRBV6-5 and TRBJ2-3, with 8 bases identical to TRBD2. V lost 4 bases, J lost 0 bases, and 6 bases stayed unmatched. The CDR3 loop spans 16 amino acids. Germline lookup yields CDR1 MNHEY and CDR2 SVGAGI. The CDR3 DNA reads TGTGCCAGCAGTTCCCTGGCTAGCGGGAGCACAGATACGCAGTATTTT. Protein: CASSSLASGSTDTQYF.

In this sample, this clone turned up a few times. This chain connects TRBV28 to TRBJ1-1; 7 bases are shared with TRBD1. V was clipped by 6 bases and J by 3 bases; unmatched bases: 7. The CDR3 is 14 residues long. Germline lookup yields CDR1 MDHEN and CDR2 SYDVKM. The CDR3 spells CASRPDRVDTEAFF. The CDR3 DNA follows: TGTGCCAGCAGACCCGACAGGGTGGACACTGAAGCTTTCTTT.

This clone appeared a single time. The V call is TRBV15, the J call TRBJ1-5, with D hard to call. CDR1 is LNHNV, CDR2 YYDKDF, per germline (reference sequence). This CDR3 is built from 14 residues. Trimming took 5 bases from V and 3 from J, leaving 11 bases between them. Here the CDR3 reads CATSERISNQPQHF. The CDR3 DNA follows: TGTGCCACCAGCGAGAGGATCTCCAATCAGCCCCAGCATTTT.

V gene TRBV19 combines with J gene TRBJ1-4; maybe TRBD1 (5 bases). Per germline, CDR1 LNHDA and CDR2 SQIVND (reference sequence). Trimming took 10 bases from V and 10 from J, leaving 22 bases between them. The CDR3 is made up of 14 amino acids. In nucleotides, the CDR3 is TGTGCCACCAGACAGCGATCAACGGGTGGAAAACTGTTTTTT. Translating it yields CATRQRSTGGKLFF.

The chain uses TRBV7-8 and TRBJ2-1; 8 bases agree with TRBD1. The germline V gene has CDR1 SGHVS and CDR2 FQNEAQ. This CDR3 region has 15 residues. V lost 2 bases and J lost 6; bases outside the gene matches: 6. The CDR3 region has the DNA TGTGCCAGCAGCTTATTAGGACAGGGTTTCAATGAGCAGTTCTTC. Translating gives CASSLLGQGFNEQFF.

V gene TRBV7-8 combines with J gene TRBJ1-2; 8 bases fit TRBD1. Germline lookup yields CDR1 SGHVS and CDR2 FQNEAQ. Unmatched junction bases numbered 11, after V lost 5 bases and J lost 3 bases. The CDR3 contains 16 residues. CDR3 in DNA: TGTGCCAGCAGCCCTAGACAGGGGATGGGGGACTATGGCTACACCTTC. The encoded protein is CASSPRQGMGDYGYTF.

The chain joins TRBV5-1 to TRBJ1-1; perhaps TRBD1 as D (6 bases). The CDR3 runs to 16 residues. Germline CDR1 SGHRS, CDR2 YFSETQ. V lost 0 bases and J 1 base, leaving 13 bases between the germline ends. CDR3 in DNA: TGCGCCAGCAGCTTGGTCCCACAGGGTAGGAACACTGAAGCTTTCTTT. Translation gives CASSLVPQGRNTEAFF.

V usage is TRBV7-3 and J usage is TRBJ1-1; TRBD1 aligns across 8 bases. V trimming: 5 bases; J trimming: 1 base; junction bases outside the gene matches: 6. Germline V lookup: CDR1 SGHTA, CDR2 FQGTGA. The CDR3 is 15 amino acids. CDR3 DNA sequence: TGTGCCAGCAGCCCGGACAGGGCACGGAACACTGAAGCTTTCTTT. Its protein product is CASSPDRARNTEAFF.

This sequence joins TRBV3-1 (or the pseudogene TRBV3-2) and TRBJ1-2; D possibly corresponds to TRBD1 (5 bases). Germline CDR1 is LGHDT and CDR2 is YNNKEL (reference sequence). Trimming shortened V by 5 bases and J by 8 bases, and 15 bases separated the two germline ends. CDR3 length: 13 amino acids. This CDR3 is CASSALRGGGYTF. For the CDR3, the DNA is TGTGCCAGCAGCGCATTAAGGGGAGGCGGCTACACCTTC.

The chain recombines TRBV29-1 with TRBJ2-5; 7 bases align to TRBD1. Germline loops: CDR1 SQVTM, CDR2 ANQGSEA. J gave up 2 bases and V 7 bases, and 4 bases lay outside the gene matches. The CDR3 loop spans 12 amino acids. CDR3 sequence: CSARTGQETQYF. CDR3 nucleotides: TGCAGCGCTCGGACAGGACAAGAGACCCAGTACTTC. The entire variable domain, with the rest obtained from reference TRBV29-1 and TRBJ2-5, is as follows: SAVISQKPSRDICQRGTSLTIQCQVDSQVTMMFWYRQQPGQSLTLIATANQGSEATYESGFVIDKFPISRPNLTFSTLTVSNMSPEDSSIYLCSARTGQETQYFGPGTRLLVL.

The genes are TRBV5-1 and TRBJ2-3, with 10 positions matching TRBD2. The CDR3 runs 17 residues. J gave up 3 bases and V 3 bases, and 10 bases lay outside the gene matches. Germline V lookup: CDR1 SGHRS, CDR2 YFSETQ. The CDR3 region is CASSWALAGTSTDTQYF. CDR3 nucleotide sequence: TGCGCCAGCAGCTGGGCACTAGCGGGAACGAGTACAGATACGCAGTATTTT.

This clone was recorded once. The V gene is TRBV15, the J gene TRBJ1-5; no clear D gene. Trimming took off 2 bases at V and 11 bases at J, with 10 bases between the two ends. The germline V gene encodes CDR1 LNHNV and CDR2 YYDKDF (reference sequence). CDR3 length equals 12 residues. This CDR3 reads CATSRPSGAQHF. CDR3 nucleotide sequence: TGTGCCACCAGCAGACCCAGCGGGGCCCAGCATTTT.

The J gene is TRBJ2-5, the V gene TRBV4-1, with a tentative D call TRBD2 (6 bases). V dropped 2 bases and J dropped 4 bases, with 14 bases sitting between them. CDR3 length: 15 residues. Per the germline V gene, CDR1 is MGHRA and CDR2 is YSYEKL. This CDR3 reads CASSQFGGMGETQYF. Written as DNA, the CDR3 is TGCGCCAGCAGCCAATTTGGGGGGATGGGAGAGACCCAGTACTTC.

The chain employs TRBV6-5 and TRBJ1-5, with D possibly TRBD1 on 6 matching bases. Trimming pared 9 bases from V and 4 bases from J, leaving 19 bases between. Germline V CDR1 and CDR2: MNHEY, SVGAGI. This CDR3 spans 15 amino acids. The chain's CDR3 is CASLPRAGVNQPQHF. DNA of the CDR3: TGTGCCAGTCTCCCGCGGGCAGGGGTAAATCAGCCCCAGCATTTT.

The chain couples TRBV28 to TRBJ2-2; D perhaps matches TRBD1 (7 bases). The CDR3 sequence is 14 residues long. Trimming removed 6 bases at V and 5 bases at J, with 13 bases between. Germline values: CDR1 MDHEN, CDR2 SYDVKM. The CDR3 DNA sequence: TGTGCCAGCAGCTCGGAGGGGGCTACCGGGGAGCTGTTTTTT. Translation gives CASSSEGATGELFF.

The V and J genes are TRBV5-8 and TRBJ1-1, with D unresolved. The germline gives CDR1 SGHTS, CDR2 YDEGEE. Trimming took 2 bases from V and 4 from J, leaving 9 bases between them. The CDR3 loop spans 13 amino acids. The CDR3 DNA sequence: TGTGCCAGCAGCTTTCGGGGAAGCACTGAAGCTTTCTTT. It specifies CASSFRGSTEAFF.

CDR3: CASSYASGGTDTQYF. In DNA form, the CDR3 reads TGTGCCAGCAGTTACGCTAGCGGGGGCACAGATACGCAGTATTTT. V gene TRBV6-5 combines with J gene TRBJ2-3; 9 bases map to TRBD2. This CDR3 region has 15 residues. The ends lost 2 bases at V and 1 base at J; junction bases unmatched: 1. Germline V gene sequence: CDR1 MNHEY, CDR2 SVGAGI.

The V call is TRBV7-6, the J call TRBJ2-7, with TRBD2 matching over 10 bases. In germline, CDR1 is SGHVS, CDR2 FNYEAQ. The CDR3 has 15 residues. The ends lost 0 bases at V and 5 bases at J; junction bases unmatched: 4. The DNA of the CDR3 is TGTGCCAGCAGCTTAGCTAGCGGGGGGTTCAACGAGCAGTACTTC. Amino acid sequence: CASSLASGGFNEQYF.